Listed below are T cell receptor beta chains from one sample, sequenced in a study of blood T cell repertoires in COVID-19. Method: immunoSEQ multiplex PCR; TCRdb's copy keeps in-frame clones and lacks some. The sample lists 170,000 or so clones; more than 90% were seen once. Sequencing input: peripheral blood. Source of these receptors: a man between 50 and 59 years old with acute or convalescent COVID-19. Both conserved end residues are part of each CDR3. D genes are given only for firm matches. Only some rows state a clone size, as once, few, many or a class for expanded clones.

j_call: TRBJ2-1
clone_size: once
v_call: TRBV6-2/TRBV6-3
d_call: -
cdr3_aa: CASSLATSSYNEQFF
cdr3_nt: TGTGCCAGCAGTTTAGCTACAAGCTCCTACAATGAGCAGTTCTTC

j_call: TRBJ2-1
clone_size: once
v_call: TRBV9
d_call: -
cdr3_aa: CASSVVAAGYNEQFF
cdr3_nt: TGTGCCAGCAGCGTAGTTGCTGCCGGGTACAATGAGCAGTTCTTC

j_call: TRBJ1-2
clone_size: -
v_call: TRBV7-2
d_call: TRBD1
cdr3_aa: CASSQQGALGYTF
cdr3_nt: TGTGCCAGCAGTCAACAGGGGGCGCTCGGCTACACCTTC

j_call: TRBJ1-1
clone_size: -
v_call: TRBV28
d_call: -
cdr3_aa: CASTGHTEAFF
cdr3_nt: TGTGCCAGCACAGGGCACACTGAAGCTTTCTTT

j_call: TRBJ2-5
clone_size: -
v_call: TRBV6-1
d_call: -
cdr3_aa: CASSDADQETQYF
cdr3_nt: TGTGCCAGCAGTGATGCGGATCAAGAGACCCAGTACTTC

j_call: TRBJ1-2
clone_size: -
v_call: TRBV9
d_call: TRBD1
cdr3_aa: CASSIPGQGSGYTF
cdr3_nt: TGTGCCAGCAGCATCCCGGGACAGGGGTCTGGCTACACCTTC

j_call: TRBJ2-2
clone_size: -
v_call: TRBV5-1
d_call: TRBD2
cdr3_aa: CASSPGLAYLNTGELFF
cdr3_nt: TGCGCCAGCAGTCCGGGACTAGCGTACTTGAACACCGGGGAGCTGTTTTTT

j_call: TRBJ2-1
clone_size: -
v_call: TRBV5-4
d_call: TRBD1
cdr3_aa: CASSLVTGSPNEQFF
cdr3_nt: TGTGCCAGCAGCTTGGTGACAGGGAGTCCGAATGAGCAGTTCTTC

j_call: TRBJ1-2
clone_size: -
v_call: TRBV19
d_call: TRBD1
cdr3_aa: CASGRQGGGYGYTF
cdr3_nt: TGTGCCAGCGGTCGACAGGGAGGCGGCTATGGCTACACCTTC

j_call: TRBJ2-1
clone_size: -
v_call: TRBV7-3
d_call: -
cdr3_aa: CASSLSPGSYNEQFF
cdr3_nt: TGTGCCAGCAGCTTAAGCCCGGGGTCCTACAATGAGCAGTTCTTC

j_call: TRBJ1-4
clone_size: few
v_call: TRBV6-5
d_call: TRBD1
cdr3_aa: CASSYRDRGSEKLFF
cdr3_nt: TGTGCCAGCAGTTACAGGGACAGGGGGTCGGAAAAACTGTTTTTT

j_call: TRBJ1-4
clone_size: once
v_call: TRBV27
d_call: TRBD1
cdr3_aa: CASLDRGYNEKLFF
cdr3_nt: TGTGCCAGCCTTGACAGGGGTTATAATGAAAAACTGTTTTTT

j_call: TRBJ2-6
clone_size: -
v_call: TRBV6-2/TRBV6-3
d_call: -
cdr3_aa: CASSQDRISGANVLTF
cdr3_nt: TGTGCCAGCAGTCAGGACAGAATCTCTGGGGCCAACGTCCTGACTTTC

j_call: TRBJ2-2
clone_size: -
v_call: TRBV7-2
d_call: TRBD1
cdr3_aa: CASSLGQGIGELFF
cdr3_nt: TGTGCCAGCAGCTTAGGACAGGGGATCGGGGAGCTGTTTTTT

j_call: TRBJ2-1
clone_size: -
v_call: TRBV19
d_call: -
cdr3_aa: CASSINLGSSYNEQFF
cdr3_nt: TGTGCCAGTAGTATAAATCTAGGGAGCTCCTACAATGAGCAGTTCTTC

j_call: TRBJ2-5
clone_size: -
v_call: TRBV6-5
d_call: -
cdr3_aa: CASRLDGRETQYF
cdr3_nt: TGTGCCAGCAGATTGGATGGGAGGGAGACCCAGTACTTC

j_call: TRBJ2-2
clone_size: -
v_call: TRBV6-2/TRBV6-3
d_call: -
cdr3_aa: CASSYSAGYTGELFF
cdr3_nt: TGTGCCAGCAGTTACTCGGCGGGATACACCGGGGAGCTGTTTTTT

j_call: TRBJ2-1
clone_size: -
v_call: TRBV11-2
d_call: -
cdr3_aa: CASSSGAPPLGAYNEQFF
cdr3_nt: TGTGCCAGCAGCTCCGGAGCGCCCCCCCTAGGTGCCTACAATGAGCAGTTCTTC

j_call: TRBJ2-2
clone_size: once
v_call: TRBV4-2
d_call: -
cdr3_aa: CASSQDEGRRELFF
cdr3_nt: TGTGCCAGCAGCCAAGATGAGGGCCGCAGGGAGCTGTTTTTT

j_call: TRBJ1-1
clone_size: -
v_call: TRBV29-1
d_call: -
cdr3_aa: CSAPTGGLNTEAFF
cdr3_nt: TGCAGCGCCCCCACGGGGGGCCTGAACACTGAAGCTTTCTTT

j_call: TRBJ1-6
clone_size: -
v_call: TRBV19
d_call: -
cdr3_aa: CASSRRGPGDSPLHF
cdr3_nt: TGTGCCAGTAGTCGGAGGGGACCCGGGGATTCACCCCTCCACTTT

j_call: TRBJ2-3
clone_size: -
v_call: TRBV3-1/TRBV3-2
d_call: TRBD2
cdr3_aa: CASSPGTSGSTDTQYF
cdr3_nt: TGTGCCAGCAGCCCCGGGACTAGCGGGAGCACAGATACGCAGTATTTT

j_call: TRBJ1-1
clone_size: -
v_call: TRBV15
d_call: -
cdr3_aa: CATSRDLGRNTEAFF
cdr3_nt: TGTGCCACCAGCAGAGACCTGGGGAGGAACACTGAAGCTTTCTTT

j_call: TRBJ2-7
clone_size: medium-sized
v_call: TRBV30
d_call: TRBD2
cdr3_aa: CAWSVFGLAGTEQYF
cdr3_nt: TGTGCCTGGAGTGTCTTCGGACTAGCGGGAACCGAGCAGTACTTC

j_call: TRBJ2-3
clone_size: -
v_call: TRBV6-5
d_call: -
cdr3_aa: CASSYEPSYTDTQYF
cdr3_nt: TGTGCCAGCAGTTATGAACCTTCCTACACAGATACGCAGTATTTT

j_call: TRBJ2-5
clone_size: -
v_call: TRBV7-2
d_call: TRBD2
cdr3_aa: CASSSPGGYLQYF
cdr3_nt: TGTGCCAGCAGCTCCCCGGGGGGGTATCTCCAGTACTTC

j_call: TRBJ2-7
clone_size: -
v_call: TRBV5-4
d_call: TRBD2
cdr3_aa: CASSPMTSGTYEQYF
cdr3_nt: TGTGCCAGCAGCCCAATGACTAGCGGAACCTACGAGCAGTACTTC

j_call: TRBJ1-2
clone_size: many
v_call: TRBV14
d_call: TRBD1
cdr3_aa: CASSHGPGTGVHGYTF
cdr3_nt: TGTGCCAGCAGCCACGGTCCCGGGACAGGGGTCCATGGCTACACCTTC

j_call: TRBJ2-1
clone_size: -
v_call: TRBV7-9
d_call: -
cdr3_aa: CASGNRDEQFF
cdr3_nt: TGTGCCAGCGGCAACAGGGATGAGCAGTTCTTC

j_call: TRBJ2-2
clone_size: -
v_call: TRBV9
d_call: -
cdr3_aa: CASSVIGGAANTGELFF
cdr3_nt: TGTGCCAGCAGCGTAATTGGAGGGGCGGCGAACACCGGGGAGCTGTTTTTT

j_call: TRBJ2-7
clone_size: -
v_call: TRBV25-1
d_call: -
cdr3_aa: CASGDKYYEQYF
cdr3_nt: TGTGCCAGCGGGGACAAGTACTACGAGCAGTACTTC

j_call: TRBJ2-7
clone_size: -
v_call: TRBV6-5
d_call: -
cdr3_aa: CASSKGGLLSYEQYF
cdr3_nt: TGTGCCAGCAGTAAGGGGGGGCTTCTCTCCTACGAGCAGTACTTC

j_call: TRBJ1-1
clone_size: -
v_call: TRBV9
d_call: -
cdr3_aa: CASSGPRGKDTEAFF
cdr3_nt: TGTGCCAGCAGCGGACCCCGGGGGAAGGACACTGAAGCTTTCTTT

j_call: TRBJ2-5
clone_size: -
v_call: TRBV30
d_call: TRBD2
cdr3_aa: CAWSVRASGGVRETQYF
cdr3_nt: TGTGCCTGGAGTGTGAGGGCTAGCGGAGGGGTGCGAGAGACCCAGTACTTC

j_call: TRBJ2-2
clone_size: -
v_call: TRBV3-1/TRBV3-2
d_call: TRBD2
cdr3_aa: CASSQELAGGKANTGELFF
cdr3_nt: TGTGCCAGCAGCCAAGAGCTAGCGGGAGGGAAAGCGAACACCGGGGAGCTGTTTTTT

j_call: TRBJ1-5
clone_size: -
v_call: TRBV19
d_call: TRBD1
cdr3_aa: CASSAMQGAGNQPQHF
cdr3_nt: TGTGCCAGTAGCGCGATGCAGGGGGCAGGTAATCAGCCCCAGCATTTT

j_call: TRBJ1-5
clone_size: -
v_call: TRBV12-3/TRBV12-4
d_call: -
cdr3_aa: CASSRDTWQPQHF
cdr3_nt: TGTGCCAGCAGTCGGGACACCTGGCAGCCCCAGCATTTT

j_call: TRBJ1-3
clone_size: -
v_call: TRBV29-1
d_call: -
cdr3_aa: CSVARQSSGNTIYF
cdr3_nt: TGCAGCGTTGCTCGACAGAGCTCTGGAAACACCATATATTTT

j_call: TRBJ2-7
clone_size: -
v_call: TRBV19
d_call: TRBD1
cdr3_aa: CASSRGQGALEQYF
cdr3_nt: TGTGCCAGTAGCCGAGGACAGGGGGCTCTCGAGCAGTACTTC

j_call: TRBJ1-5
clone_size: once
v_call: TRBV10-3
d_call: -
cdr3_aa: CAISPGRGPSNQPQHF
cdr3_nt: TGTGCCATCAGTCCTGGACGAGGGCCGAGCAATCAGCCCCAGCATTTT

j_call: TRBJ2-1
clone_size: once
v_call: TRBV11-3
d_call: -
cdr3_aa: CASSLGLAVNEQFF
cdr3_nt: TGTGCCAGCAGCTTAGGATTAGCGGTGAATGAGCAGTTCTTC

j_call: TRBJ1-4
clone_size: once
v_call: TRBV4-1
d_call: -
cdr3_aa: CASSQAAGTEKLFF
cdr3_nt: TGCGCCAGCAGCCAAGCCGCGGGTACTGAAAAACTGTTTTTT

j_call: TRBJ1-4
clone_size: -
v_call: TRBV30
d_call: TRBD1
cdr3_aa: CAWRPGQALEKLFF
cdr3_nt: TGTGCCTGGAGACCGGGACAGGCACTTGAAAAACTGTTTTTT

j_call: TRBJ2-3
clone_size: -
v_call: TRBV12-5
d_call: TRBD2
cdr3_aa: CASGLVPDGLASTDTQYF
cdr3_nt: TGTGCTAGTGGTTTGGTACCTGACGGACTAGCGAGCACAGATACGCAGTATTTT

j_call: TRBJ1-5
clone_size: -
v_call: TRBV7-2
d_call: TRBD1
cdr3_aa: CASSLRAPDRVDRQPQHF
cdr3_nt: TGTGCCAGCAGCTTAAGGGCCCCGGACAGGGTGGACCGGCAGCCCCAGCATTTT

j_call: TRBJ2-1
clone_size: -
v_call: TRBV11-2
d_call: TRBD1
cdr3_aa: CASSSGWTGINNEQFF
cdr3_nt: TGTGCCAGCAGCTCCGGTTGGACAGGGATAAACAATGAGCAGTTCTTC

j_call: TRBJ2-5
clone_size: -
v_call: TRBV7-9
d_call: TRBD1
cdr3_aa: CASRAPDRTQETQYF
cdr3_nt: TGTGCCAGCCGAGCCCCGGACAGGACCCAAGAGACCCAGTACTTC

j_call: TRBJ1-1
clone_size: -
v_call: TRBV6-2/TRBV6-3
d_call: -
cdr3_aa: CASSRTGFTEAFF
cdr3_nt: TGTGCCAGCAGCCGTACAGGGTTCACTGAAGCTTTCTTT

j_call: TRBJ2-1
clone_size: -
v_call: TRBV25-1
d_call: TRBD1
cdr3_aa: CASTQTGTYNEQFF
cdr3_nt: TGTGCCAGCACTCAGACAGGGACCTACAATGAGCAGTTCTTC

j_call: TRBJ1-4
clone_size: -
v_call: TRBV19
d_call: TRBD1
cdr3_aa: CASSGRGREKLFF
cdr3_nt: TGTGCCAGTAGTGGCAGGGGGCGTGAAAAACTGTTTTTT

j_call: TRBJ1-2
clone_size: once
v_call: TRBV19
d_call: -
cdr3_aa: CASTAGLSYGYTF
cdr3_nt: TGTGCCAGTACGGCGGGCCTAAGCTATGGCTACACCTTC

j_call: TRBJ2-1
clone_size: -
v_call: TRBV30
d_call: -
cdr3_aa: CAWRKPGGPYEQFF
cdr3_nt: TGTGCCTGGAGGAAACCCGGAGGACCCTATGAGCAGTTCTTC

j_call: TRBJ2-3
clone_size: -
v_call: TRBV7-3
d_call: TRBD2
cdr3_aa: CASSLGVAGGADTQYF
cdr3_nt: TGTGCCAGCAGCCTTGGGGTAGCGGGAGGGGCAGATACGCAGTATTTT

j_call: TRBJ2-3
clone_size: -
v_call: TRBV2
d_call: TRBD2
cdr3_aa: CASRGLAGVADTQYF
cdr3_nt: TGTGCCAGCAGAGGACTAGCGGGGGTCGCAGATACGCAGTATTTT

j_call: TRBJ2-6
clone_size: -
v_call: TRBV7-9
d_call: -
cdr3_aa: CASSPQVSGANVLTF
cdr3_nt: TGTGCCAGCAGCCCCCAGGTCTCTGGGGCCAACGTCCTGACTTTC

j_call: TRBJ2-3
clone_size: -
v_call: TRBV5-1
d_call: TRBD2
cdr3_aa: CASTPSGPTDTQYF
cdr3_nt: TGCGCCAGCACCCCTAGCGGGCCTACAGATACGCAGTATTTT

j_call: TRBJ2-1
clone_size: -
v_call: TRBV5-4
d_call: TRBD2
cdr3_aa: CASSSEGILATEQFF
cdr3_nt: TGTGCCAGCAGCTCGGAAGGTATACTAGCGACCGAGCAGTTCTTC

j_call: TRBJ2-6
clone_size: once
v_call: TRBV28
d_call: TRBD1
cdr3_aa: CASSPTGTGYNGANVLTF
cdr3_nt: TGTGCCAGCAGCCCGACCGGGACAGGGTACAATGGGGCCAACGTCCTGACTTTC